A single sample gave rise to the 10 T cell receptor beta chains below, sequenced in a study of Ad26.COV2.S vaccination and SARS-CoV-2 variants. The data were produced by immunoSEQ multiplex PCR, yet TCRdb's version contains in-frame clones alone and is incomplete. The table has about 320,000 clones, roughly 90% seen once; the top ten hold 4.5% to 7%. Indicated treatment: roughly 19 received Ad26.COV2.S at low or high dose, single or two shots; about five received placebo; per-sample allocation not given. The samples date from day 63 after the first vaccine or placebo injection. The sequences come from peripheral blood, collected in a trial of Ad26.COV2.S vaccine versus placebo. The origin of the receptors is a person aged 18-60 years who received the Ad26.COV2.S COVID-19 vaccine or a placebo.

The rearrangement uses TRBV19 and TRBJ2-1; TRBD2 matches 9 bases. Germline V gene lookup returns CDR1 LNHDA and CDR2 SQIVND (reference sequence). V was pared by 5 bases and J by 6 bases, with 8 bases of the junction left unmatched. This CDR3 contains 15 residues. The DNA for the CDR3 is TGTGCCAGTAGTCCCTCGAGCGGGGGGCTCAATGAGCAGTTCTTC. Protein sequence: CASSPSSGGLNEQFF.

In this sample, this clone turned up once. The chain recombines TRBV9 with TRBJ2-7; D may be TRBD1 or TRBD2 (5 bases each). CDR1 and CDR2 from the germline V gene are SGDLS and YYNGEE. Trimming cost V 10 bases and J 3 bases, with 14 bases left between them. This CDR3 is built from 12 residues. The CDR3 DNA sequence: TGTGCCGGTAACCGGGACGTCTACGAGCAGTACGTC. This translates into CAGNRDVYEQYV.

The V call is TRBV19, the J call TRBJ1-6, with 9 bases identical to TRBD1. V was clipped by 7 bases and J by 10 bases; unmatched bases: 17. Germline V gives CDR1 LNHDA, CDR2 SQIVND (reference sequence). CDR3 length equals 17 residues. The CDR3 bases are TGTGCCAGTACCCCGGGACAGGGAAAATTTGGAGGGTCACCCCTCCACTTT. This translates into CASTPGQGKFGGSPLHF.

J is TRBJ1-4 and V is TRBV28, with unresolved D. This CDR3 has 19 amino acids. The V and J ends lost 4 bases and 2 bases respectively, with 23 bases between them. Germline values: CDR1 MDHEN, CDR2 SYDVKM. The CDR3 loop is CASSSDGVRQVGTNEKLFF. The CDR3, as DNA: TGTGCCAGCAGTTCCGACGGAGTACGTCAAGTTGGGACTAATGAAAAACTGTTTTTT. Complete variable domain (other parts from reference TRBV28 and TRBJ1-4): DVKVTQSSRYLVKRTGEKVFLECVQDMDHENMFWYRQDPGLGLRLIYFSYDVKMKEKGDIPEGYSVSREKKERFSLILESASTNQTSMYLCASSSDGVRQVGTNEKLFFGSGTQLSVL.

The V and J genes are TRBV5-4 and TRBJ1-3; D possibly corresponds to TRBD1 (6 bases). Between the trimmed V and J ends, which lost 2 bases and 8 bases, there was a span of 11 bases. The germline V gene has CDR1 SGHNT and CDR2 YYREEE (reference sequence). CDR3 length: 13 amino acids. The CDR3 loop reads CASSFKGGDTIYF. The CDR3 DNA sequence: TGTGCCAGCAGCTTCAAAGGGGGAGACACCATATATTTT.

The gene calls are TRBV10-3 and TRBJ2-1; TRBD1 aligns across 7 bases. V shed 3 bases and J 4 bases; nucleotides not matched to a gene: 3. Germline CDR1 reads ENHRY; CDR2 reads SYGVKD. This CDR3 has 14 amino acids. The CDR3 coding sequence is TGTGCCATCAGTGACCCAGGGGGATACAATGAGCAGTTCTTC. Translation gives CAISDPGGYNEQFF.

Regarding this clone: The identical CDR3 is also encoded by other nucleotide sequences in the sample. The CDR3 spells CATSDSGQETQYF. CDR3 in DNA: TGTGCCACCAGCGACAGCGGTCAAGAGACCCAGTACTTC. The J gene is TRBJ2-5, the V gene TRBV24-1; D is perhaps TRBD1 or TRBD2 (5 bases each). Germline assignment: CDR1 KGHDR and CDR2 SFDVKD. This CDR3 has 13 residues. The V gene lost 7 bases and the J gene lost 2 bases, with 10 bases spanning the gap.

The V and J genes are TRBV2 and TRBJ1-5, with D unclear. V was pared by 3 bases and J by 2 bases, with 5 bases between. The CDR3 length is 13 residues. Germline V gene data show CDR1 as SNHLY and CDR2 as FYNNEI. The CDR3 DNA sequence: TGTGCCAGCAGTGATAGGGGCAATCAGCCCCAGCATTTT. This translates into CASSDRGNQPQHF. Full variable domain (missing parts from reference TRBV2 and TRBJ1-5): EPEVTQTPSHQVTQMGQEVILRCVPISNHLYFYWYRQILGQKVEFLVSFYNNEISEKSEIFDDQFSVERPDGSNFTLKIRSTKLEDSAMYFCASSDRGNQPQHFGDGTRLSIL.

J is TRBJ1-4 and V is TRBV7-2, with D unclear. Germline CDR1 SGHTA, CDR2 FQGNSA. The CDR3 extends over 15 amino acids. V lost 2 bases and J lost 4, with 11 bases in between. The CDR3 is CASSLPGLLNEKLFF. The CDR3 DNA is TGTGCCAGCAGCTTACCGGGCCTCCTTAATGAAAAACTGTTTTTT.

CDR3 DNA: TGTGCCAGCAGCCAAGTGGGGGGGACCTACGAGCAGTACTTC. Its translation is CASSQVGGTYEQYF. The V call is TRBV14, the J call TRBJ2-7, with TRBD2 identical over 7 bases. The CDR3 is 14 amino acids. CDR1 SGHDN and CDR2 FVKESK come from the germline V gene. V was pared by 1 base and J by 2 bases, with 2 bases of the junction left unmatched.